This T cell receptor beta chain came from a study of radiotherapy plus CTLA-4 blockade in lung cancer. As for the study in general: Objective responses were observed in around a sixth of patients, and disease control was achieved by roughly 31%. Findings and caveats of the study: With interferon-beta, early dynamics of blood T cell clones were reported to best predict response. Clones of tumor-derived TCRs expanded in blood after radiotherapy plus ipilimumab.

Measured with immunoSEQ multiplex PCR; TCRdb has only the in-frame clones, and not every one. In the table there are roughly 57,000 clones, 70% to 85% of which are singletons. It was focal radiation plus CTLA-4 blockade with ipilimumab that patients with chemo-refractory metastatic non-small-cell lung cancer received. About this clone: Its target is not known.

The CDR3 runs 13 residues. CDR1 is SNHLY and CDR2 is FYNNEI in the germline V gene. Trimming took 6 bases from V and 6 from J; bases not matched to a gene: 5. The sample in question was peripheral blood, obtained from a patient treated with radiotherapy plus ipilimumab. This chain links TRBV2 with TRBJ1-2, with 9 bases lining up with TRBD1. The TCR was taken from a human donor with non-small cell lung cancer whose response to radiotherapy plus ipilimumab could not be evaluated. The DNA of the CDR3 is TGTGCCAGCAGGGACAGGGGCACCAATGGCTACACCTTC. Its translation is CASRDRGTNGYTF.